This T cell receptor beta chain stems from a study of shared T cell receptors in the human thymus. The CDR3 sequence is 12 residues long. Germline V gene data show CDR1 as MNHEY and CDR2 as SVGAGI. Trimming removed 2 bases at V and 6 bases at J, with 7 bases between. The method was immunoSEQ multiplex PCR; TCRdb's version includes in-frame clones alone and lacks a portion of them. The repertoire has 650,000 to 950,000 clones, 80% to 90% of them found once; the top ten carry roughly 0.01%. A further study also used this sample, focusing on human thymus T cells. As that study records: Thymus tissue for the work was resected from patients undergoing corrective heart surgery. Thymic and blood repertoires appeared to display a bias in their usage of V and J genes. Unrelated individuals were reported by related research to share highly overlapping thymic repertoires.

The sequence derives from a girl under three years old with a congenital heart defect. The chain is built from TRBV6-5 and TRBJ1-1; no definite D call. The sequencing input was thymocytes. The CDR3 protein is CASSYVGSEAFF. CDR3 DNA: TGTGCCAGCAGTTACGTGGGCTCTGAAGCTTTCTTT.